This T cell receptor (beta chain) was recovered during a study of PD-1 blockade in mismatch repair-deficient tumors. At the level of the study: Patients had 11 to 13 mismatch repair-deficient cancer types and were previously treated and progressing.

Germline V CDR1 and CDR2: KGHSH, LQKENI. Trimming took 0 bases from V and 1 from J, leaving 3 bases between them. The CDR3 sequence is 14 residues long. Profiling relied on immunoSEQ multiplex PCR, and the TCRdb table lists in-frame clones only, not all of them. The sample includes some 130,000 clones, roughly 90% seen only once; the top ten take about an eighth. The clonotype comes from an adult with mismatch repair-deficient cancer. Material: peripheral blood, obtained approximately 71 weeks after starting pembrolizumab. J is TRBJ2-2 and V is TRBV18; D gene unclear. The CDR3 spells CASSPPENTGELFF. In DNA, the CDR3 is TGTGCCAGCTCACCACCGGAGAACACCGGGGAGCTGTTTTTT.